This TCR beta chain was captured by sequencing in a study of blood T cell repertoires in COVID-19. Study overall: The origin of the acute and convalescent COVID-19 samples was the United States, Italy and Spain. The cDNA or gDNA used as material had been derived from T cells, B-cell-depleted T cells, or PBMCs.

The germline V and J ends were trimmed by 6 bases and 5 bases, with 11 bases remaining between them. Germline-derived CDR1 and CDR2 are SGHRS and YFSETQ. This CDR3 has 13 amino acids. Original handling: Reference gene primer amplification in the assay estimated nucleated cell counts. Using immunoSEQ multiplex PCR, the repertoire was profiled, and TCRdb retains in-frame clones only, with some absent. V and J calls and clone size come straight from that table; D and trimming were deduced from the DNA. The data hold fewer than 150,000 clones, with under 85% observed a single time. The sample consisted of peripheral blood. The chain recombines TRBV5-1 with TRBJ2-2; possible D gene TRBD1, 6 bases. This receptor was identified in a woman aged 80 or older in a cohort sampled during active or convalescent COVID-19. The CDR3 here is CASKSGETGELFF. CDR3 nucleotides: TGCGCCAGCAAGTCAGGGGAAACCGGGGAGCTGTTTTTT.